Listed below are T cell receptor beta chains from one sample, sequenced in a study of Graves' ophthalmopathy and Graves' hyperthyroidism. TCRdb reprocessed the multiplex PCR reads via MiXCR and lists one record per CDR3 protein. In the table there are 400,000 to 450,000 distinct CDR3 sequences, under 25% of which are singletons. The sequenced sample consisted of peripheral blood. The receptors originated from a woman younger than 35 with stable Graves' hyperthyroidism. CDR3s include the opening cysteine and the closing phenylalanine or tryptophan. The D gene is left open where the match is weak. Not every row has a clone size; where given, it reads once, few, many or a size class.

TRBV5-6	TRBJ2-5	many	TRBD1	CASSPPDRGHEETQYF	TGTGCCAGCAGCCCTCCGGACAGGGGGCACGAAGAGACCCAGTACTTC
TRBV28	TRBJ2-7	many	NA	CASQIWPGAYYEQYF	TGTGCCAGCCAAATTTGGCCGGGCGCGTACTACGAGCAGTACTTC
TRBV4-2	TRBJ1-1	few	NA	CASSQWPGPSYMNTEAFF	TGTGCCAGCAGCCAATGGCCGGGTCCCTCCTACATGAACACTGAAGCTTTCTTT
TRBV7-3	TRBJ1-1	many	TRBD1	CASSPRWCQGAIRNTEAFF	TGTGCCAGCAGCCCACGATGGTGTCAGGGGGCGATTAGGAACACTGAAGCTTTCTTT
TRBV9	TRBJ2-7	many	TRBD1	CASSLGQVQNEQYF	TGTGCCAGCAGCTTGGGACAGGTTCAAAACGAGCAGTACTTC
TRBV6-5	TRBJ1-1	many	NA	CASSSRTGHEAFF	TGTGCCAGCAGTTCCCGGACCGGGCATGAAGCTTTCTTT
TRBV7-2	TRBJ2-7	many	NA	CASSPQGGYEQYF	TGTGCCAGCAGCCCACAGGGAGGTTACGAGCAGTACTTC
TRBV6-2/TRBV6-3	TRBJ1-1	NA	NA	CASSPRGVFGGMNTEAFF	TGTGCCAGCAGCCCACGGGGGGTCTTCGGCGGAATGAACACTGAAGCTTTCTTT
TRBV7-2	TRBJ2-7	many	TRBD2	CASSSGLAFSEQYF	TGTGCCAGCAGCTCTGGACTAGCGTTTAGCGAGCAGTACTTC
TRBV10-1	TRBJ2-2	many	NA	CASSESSGASFGELFF	TGCGCCAGCAGTGAGTCGAGTGGAGCTAGCTTCGGGGAGCTGTTTTTT
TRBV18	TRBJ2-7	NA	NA	CASSPPSSAWEQYF	TGTGCCAGCTCACCACCGAGTAGCGCTTGGGAGCAGTACTTC
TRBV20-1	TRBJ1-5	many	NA	CSARLVDQPQHF	TGCAGTGCTAGATTGGTGGATCAGCCCCAGCATTTT
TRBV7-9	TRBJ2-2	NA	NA	CASSDTGSRGGELFF	TGTGCCAGCAGCGACACAGGGTCACGGGGCGGGGAGCTGTTTTTT
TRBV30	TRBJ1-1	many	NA	CAWSDRWNTEAFF	TGTGCCTGGAGTGACCGTTGGAACACTGAAGCTTTCTTT
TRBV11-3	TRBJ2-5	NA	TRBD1	CASSSGQNRETQYF	TGTGCCAGCAGCTCGGGACAGAATAGGGAGACCCAGTACTTC
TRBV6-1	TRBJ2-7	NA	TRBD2	CASSDSGGPSSYEQYF	TGTGCCAGCAGTGATAGCGGGGGGCCGAGCTCCTACGAGCAGTACTTC
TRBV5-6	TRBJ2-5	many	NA	CASSGSRTPETQYF	TGTGCCAGCAGCGGGAGCAGGACCCCGGAGACCCAGTACTTC
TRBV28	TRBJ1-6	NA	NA	CASSSGTLMSSPLHF	TGTGCCAGCAGTTCCGGGACCTTGATGAGTTCACCCCTCCACTTT
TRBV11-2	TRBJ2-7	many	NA	CASSMGTGGGQYF	TGTGCCAGCAGCATGGGGACGGGCGGCGGGCAGTACTTC
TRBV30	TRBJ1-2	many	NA	CAWSVRREAGGYTF	TGTGCCTGGAGTGTACGCAGGGAGGCGGGGGGCTACACCTTC
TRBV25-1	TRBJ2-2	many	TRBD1	CASSGTGVLTGELFF	TGTGCCAGCAGTGGGACAGGGGTCCTCACCGGGGAGCTGTTTTTT
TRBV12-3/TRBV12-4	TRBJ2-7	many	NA	CASSVGEDPTYEQYF	TGTGCCAGCAGTGTAGGTGAGGACCCCACCTACGAGCAGTACTTC